The clone carrying this TCR beta chain was seen ten or more times. Its antigen is not known. A single record per CDR3 protein comes from TCRdb applying MiXCR to the RT-PCR reads. Altogether under 800,000 distinct CDR3 sequences are present, 11% to 15% being singletons, with the ten largest covering approximately 6.5%. The data are from a study of response to subunit inactivated influenza vaccine. Whole-study results and caveats: After each seasonal influenza vaccination, few new T cells are recruited, the authors suggested.

Germline loops: CDR1 MNHEY, CDR2 SVGEGT. The length of the CDR3 is 14 residues. V shed 3 bases and J shed 6 bases, with 12 bases lying between them. This specimen was PBMCs from blood, taken about 14 days before vaccination. This TCR derives from a man in his fifties or sixties who received an inactivated influenza vaccine. The V gene is TRBV6-2 or TRBV6-3, the J gene TRBJ2-1, with D perhaps TRBD2 (6 bases). The CDR3 sequence is CASSYLEAGNEQFF. CDR3 sequence (DNA): TGTGCCAGCAGTTATCTAGAAGCGGGCAATGAGCAGTTCTTC.